This entry concerns a single TCR beta chain. The junction and the germline gene differ at one end; a read error may be behind it. Healthy individuals of Caucasian origin from Russia, aged roughly 6 to 90, served as donors. Total RNA was extracted at no less than 5 micrograms per sample. With a J-beta primer mix and a sample-barcoded 5' primer, a second PCR ran about 6 to 11 cycles. TCRdb analysed the 5' RACE reads with MiXCR anew, one entry per CDR3 protein. The table shows 1,800,000 or so distinct CDR3 sequences, with about two fifths occurring only once. Germline loops: CDR1 MNHNY, CDR2 SVGAGI (reference sequence). The CDR3 has 14 amino acids. This sample stems from a study of blood T cells in healthy people across ages.

The clonotype originates from a human donor in good health. The rearrangement links TRBV6-6 to TRBJ1-5; no reliable D call. Sequencing was performed on blood. CDR3 bases: TGTACCAGCCGCGATGGAAGGGCATCCCAGCCCCAGCATTTT. Protein: CTSRDGRASQPQHF.